This passage covers 8 T cell receptor beta chains from one sample sequenced in a study of cytomegalovirus exposure and HLA in healthy donors. The PCR used 60 Vbeta and 13 Jbeta primers. The data were produced by immunoSEQ multiplex PCR, yet TCRdb's version contains in-frame clones alone and is incomplete. The profile shows 95,000 to 110,000 clones, around 82% of them singletons. Sequencing was performed on PBMCs. The receptors were gathered from a woman in her thirties or forties in good health and CMV-seronegative.

V usage is TRBV7-9 and J usage is TRBJ2-2; 9 nucleotides line up with TRBD2. The V and J ends lost 4 bases and 1 base, in that order; junction bases with no gene match: 4. This CDR3 has 16 residues. Germline assignment: CDR1 SEHNR and CDR2 FQNEAQ (reference sequence). The CDR3 loop is CASSSPSGKNTGELFF. CDR3 DNA sequence: TGTGCCAGCAGCTCTCCTAGCGGGAAGAACACCGGGGAGCTGTTTTTT.

This chain joins TRBV7-6 and TRBJ2-3, with TRBD2 matching over 7 bases. Germline lookup yields CDR1 SGHVS and CDR2 FNYEAQ. Trimming at V came to 2 bases and at J to 3 bases, leaving 14 bases not matched to a gene. CDR3 length equals 18 residues. CDR3 nucleotide sequence: TGTGCCAGCAGCTTATTCCCCTCCAGCGGGAAGGGTACAGATACGCAGTATTTT. Encoded protein: CASSLFPSSGKGTDTQYF.

This clone was seen a handful of times. CDR3 in amino acids: CASSLPGQSYEQYF. In nucleotides, the CDR3 is TGTGCCAGCAGCTTACCGGGTCAATCCTACGAGCAGTACTTC. The chain carries TRBV13 and TRBJ2-7; D gene unclear. The CDR3 is 14 residues long. The ends were cut back, 2 bases at V and 1 base at J, with 9 bases in the middle. Per the germline V gene, CDR1 is PRHDT and CDR2 is FYEKMQ (reference sequence).

The chain employs TRBV19 and TRBJ2-5; TRBD2 matches at 7 bases. V was pared by 2 bases and J by 5 bases, with 5 bases of the junction left unmatched. The CDR3 length is 14 residues. Germline CDR1 reads LNHDA; CDR2 reads SQIVND (reference sequence). The CDR3 region has the DNA TGTGCCAGTAGTATAACGGGGGGAGGGGAGACCCAGTACTTC. This gives the protein CASSITGGGETQYF.

The CDR3 DNA follows: TGTGCCATCACCGGGGGAGGCACAGATACGCAGTATTTT. Its translation is CAITGGGTDTQYF. The chain combines TRBV10-3 with TRBJ2-3, with a tentative D call TRBD2 (6 bases). Germline V gives CDR1 ENHRY, CDR2 SYGVKD. With 7 bases removed from V and 1 base from J, the gap between germline ends came to 9 bases. The length of the CDR3 is 13 residues.

V is TRBV6-1 and J is TRBJ1-2; D is uncertain. Germline-derived CDR1 and CDR2 are MNHNS and SASEGT. This CDR3 is built from 11 residues. V dropped 2 bases and J dropped 7 bases, with 5 bases sitting between them. In nucleotides, the CDR3 is TGTGCCAGCAGTGAACGAGCTGGCTACACCTTC. It specifies CASSERAGYTF.

The chain is built from TRBV27 and TRBJ1-6; TRBD1 aligns across 7 bases. CDR1 and CDR2 (germline): MNHEY, SMNVEV (reference sequence). The CDR3 length is 14 residues. The J segment lost 7 bases and the V segment lost 7 bases, leaving 7 bases of the junction unmatched. The CDR3 is CASTWDRQNSPLHF. In DNA form, the CDR3 reads TGTGCCAGCACCTGGGACAGACAAAATTCACCCCTCCACTTT.

The chain carries TRBV2 and TRBJ1-1; D may be TRBD1 (6 bases). Germline loops: CDR1 SNHLY, CDR2 FYNNEI. Trimming pared 8 bases from V and 4 bases from J, leaving 14 bases between. The CDR3 sequence is 13 residues long. This chain's CDR3 is CASDQGSPTEAFF. In nucleotides, the CDR3 is TGTGCCAGCGACCAGGGGAGCCCCACTGAAGCTTTCTTT.